This is a list of T cell receptor beta chains from one sample in a study of blood T cell repertoires in COVID-19. Some clones are missing from TCRdb's copy, which holds only in-frame ones; the method was immunoSEQ multiplex PCR. The table records 250,000 to 300,000 clones, roughly 90% of them present only once. Sequenced input: peripheral blood. The source is a woman in her thirties with COVID-19, enrolled during active disease. Both conserved end residues are part of each CDR3. D genes are given only for firm matches. Size is omitted from some rows. Given values are once, few, many or a class for expanded clones.

j_gene	v_gene	len	d_gene	abundance	CDR3nt	CDR3aa
TRBJ2-2	TRBV9	17	TRBD2	few	TGTGCCAGCAGCGTAGCTTGGGCGGGAGTGGAGACCGGGGAGCTGTTTTTT	CASSVAWAGVETGELFF
TRBJ2-3	TRBV29-1	15	TRBD2	once	TGCAGCGTCATAGAAGGACCCGGGGGGACAGATACGCAGTATTTT	CSVIEGPGGTDTQYF
TRBJ2-2	TRBV2	14	.	.	TGTGCCAGCAGTTCCGGGACTAACACCGGGGAGCTGTTTTTT	CASSSGTNTGELFF
TRBJ2-7	TRBV5-1	14	TRBD2	.	TGCGCCAGCAGCTTGGGGGAGGGTATCTACGAGCAGTACTTC	CASSLGEGIYEQYF
TRBJ2-5	TRBV5-1	13	.	.	TGCGCCAGCAGCTTATCATACCAAGAGACCCAGTACTTC	CASSLSYQETQYF
TRBJ1-1	TRBV5-1	15	TRBD1	.	TGCGCCAGCAGCACCACGACAGGGCTGGTAACTGAAGCTTTCTTT	CASSTTTGLVTEAFF
TRBJ2-5	TRBV3-1/TRBV3-2	15	.	.	TGTGCCAGCAGCCAAGGCAGGGGAGTAGGGGAGACCCAGTACTTC	CASSQGRGVGETQYF
TRBJ1-3	TRBV30	14	.	.	TGTGCCTGGGGAGGCGGCCACTCTGGAAACACCATATATTTT	CAWGGGHSGNTIYF
TRBJ2-2	TRBV7-3	15	TRBD1	.	TGTGCCAGCAGCTTAACGTTAACAGGGGGCGGGGAGCTGTTTTTT	CASSLTLTGGGELFF
TRBJ1-1	TRBV5-1	14	TRBD1	.	TGCGCCAGCAACGAAAGACAGGGACAAAGTGAAGCTTTCTTT	CASNERQGQSEAFF
TRBJ2-3	TRBV21-1	16	.	once	TGTGCCAGCAGCAACCTTAGCGGGCCTCTTTCAGATACGCAGTATTTT	CASSNLSGPLSDTQYF
TRBJ1-3	TRBV15	18	TRBD1	.	TGTGCCACCAGCAGCCAAAACAGGGGGCTGGACTCTGGAAACACCATATATTTT	CATSSQNRGLDSGNTIYF
TRBJ1-3	TRBV5-1	14	TRBD1	.	TGCGCCAGCAGCCCCGGACAGGGGACCAACACCATATATTTT	CASSPGQGTNTIYF
TRBJ1-1	TRBV14	16	.	.	TGTGCCAGCAGCCAAGTTGGGGCGAGGAAGAACACTGAAGCTTTCTTT	CASSQVGARKNTEAFF
TRBJ2-7	TRBV2	12	.	.	TGTGCCAGCAGACGGGTTGGAAACGAGCAGTACTTC	CASRRVGNEQYF
TRBJ1-1	TRBV5-4	14	.	.	TGTGCCAGCAGCCTTAGACGGGCAGGGGCTGAAGCTTTCTTT	CASSLRRAGAEAFF
TRBJ1-1	TRBV27	13	.	.	TGTGCCAGCAGCCGCGGGGGGGGGCCTGAAGCTTTCTTT	CASSRGGGPEAFF
TRBJ1-1	TRBV11-2	15	.	.	TGTGCCAGCAGCTCCCACCGGGAGATTAGGACTGAAGCTTTCTTT	CASSSHREIRTEAFF
TRBJ2-3	TRBV7-9	15	.	.	TGTGCCAGCAGCACACGGGATTTGAGCACAGATACGCAGTATTTT	CASSTRDLSTDTQYF
TRBJ2-5	TRBV19	14	.	.	TGTGCCAGTAGTACCAGACAGGTTCAAGAGACCCAGTACTTC	CASSTRQVQETQYF
TRBJ2-1	TRBV9	14	.	.	TGTGCCAGCAGCGTACGAAGTCAGAACAATGAGCAGTTCTTC	CASSVRSQNNEQFF
TRBJ2-1	TRBV25-1	15	TRBD2	once	TGTGCCAGCAGTGATACCGGGACTAGCGGGCATGAGCAGTTCTTC	CASSDTGTSGHEQFF
TRBJ2-1	TRBV25-1	13	.	once	TGTGCCAGCAGTGAATATACGACAGAACCTCAGTTCTTC	CASSEYTTEPQFF
TRBJ1-1	TRBV14	15	.	.	TGTGCCAGCAGCAGGCGGGACGGAGGATACACTGAAGCTTTCTTT	CASSRRDGGYTEAFF
TRBJ1-3	TRBV9	14	.	.	TGTGCCAGCAGCGTAGCTACGAGGGAAAACACCATATATTTT	CASSVATRENTIYF
TRBJ2-7	TRBV28	14	.	.	TGTGCCAGCAGTTTATCGGGAGTTAAGGACGAGCAGTACTTC	CASSLSGVKDEQYF
TRBJ2-7	TRBV5-6	15	.	.	TGTGCCAGCAGCTTGTCAGGCCCAGTAAGGCCCGAGCAGTACTTC	CASSLSGPVRPEQYF
TRBJ2-3	TRBV10-1	14	.	.	TGCGCCAGCAGTGAGTCGTACAAAACAGATACGCAGTATTTT	CASSESYKTDTQYF
TRBJ2-6	TRBV5-1	17	.	.	TGCGCCAGCAGCTTGATCTACCCGGGAGCCGGGGCCAACGTCCTGACTTTC	CASSLIYPGAGANVLTF
TRBJ2-7	TRBV29-1	11	.	.	TGCAGCGTCGCACTAACCTACGAGCAGTACTTC	CSVALTYEQYF
TRBJ2-7	TRBV7-9	15	TRBD1	once	TGTGCCAGCAGCCCTTTGGGACAGGGTACCTACGAGCAGTACTTC	CASSPLGQGTYEQYF
TRBJ2-7	TRBV25-1	14	TRBD1	.	TGTGCCAGCAGACCGGGACAGGGGTCCTACGAGCAGTACTTC	CASRPGQGSYEQYF
TRBJ2-1	TRBV5-1	15	TRBD2	.	TGCGCCAGCAGCTTGGAAGCGGGAGGTAGCAATGAGCAGTTCTTC	CASSLEAGGSNEQFF
TRBJ2-1	TRBV28	16	TRBD2	once	TGTGCCAGCAGTTTGCCCTCTAGCGGGGTGGGGAATGAGCAGTTCTTC	CASSLPSSGVGNEQFF
TRBJ1-6	TRBV28	14	.	.	TGTGCCAGCAGTTTCCAGGGATGGAATTCACCCCTCCACTTT	CASSFQGWNSPLHF
TRBJ1-1	TRBV30	13	.	once	TGTGCCTGGTCTCAGGGAAAGAACACTGAAGCTTTCTTT	CAWSQGKNTEAFF
TRBJ1-3	TRBV11-2	13	TRBD1	once	TGTGCCAGCAGCGGGACAGCTGGAAACACCATATATTTT	CASSGTAGNTIYF
TRBJ1-5	TRBV3-1/TRBV3-2	13	.	.	TGTGCCAGCAGCCACGATCTAAATCAGCCCCAGCATTTT	CASSHDLNQPQHF
TRBJ1-2	TRBV6-1	14	.	once	TGTGCCAGCAGTGAAGTAGGGGGTGGCTATGGCTACACCTTC	CASSEVGGGYGYTF
TRBJ1-2	TRBV2	14	.	.	TGTGCCAGCGGGGGGGCGAGGACAGACTATGGCTACACCTTC	CASGGARTDYGYTF
TRBJ2-7	TRBV10-1	12	.	.	TGCGCCAGCGGGAACAGGGACGTTCCGCAGTACTTC	CASGNRDVPQYF
TRBJ1-1	TRBV7-9	14	.	.	TGTGCCAGCAGCTTAGAGGGGCCGAACACTGAAGCTTTCTTT	CASSLEGPNTEAFF
TRBJ2-5	TRBV11-2	14	.	.	TGTGCCAGCAGCTCAGGGAATTCCGGGGAGACCCAGTACTTC	CASSSGNSGETQYF
TRBJ2-3	TRBV6-6	15	TRBD1	.	TGTGCCAGCAAGTTGGGGGACAGGAGCACAGATACGCAGTATTTT	CASKLGDRSTDTQYF
TRBJ1-2	TRBV10-1	13	TRBD1	.	TGCGCCAGCAGTGAGACAGGGGACTATGGCTACACCTTC	CASSETGDYGYTF